This entry describes one T cell receptor beta chain. Its specificity is not known. Trimming removed 1 base at V and 4 bases at J, with 7 bases between. Per germline, CDR1 GTSNPN and CDR2 SVGIG (reference sequence). The CDR3 has 12 amino acids. This sample stems from a study of cytomegalovirus exposure and HLA in healthy donors. In the study overall: Clustering assigned roughly 81% of the roughly 400 genotyped donors to the Caucasian-associated ancestry cluster.

General study findings and limits: Researchers reported in a later analysis that a missense DCLRE1C variant was tied to TCR beta V- and J-gene trimming.

13 Jbeta primers and 60 Vbeta primers were used for the PCR. TCRdb's copy holds only in-frame clones and misses some; the assay was immunoSEQ multiplex PCR. The repertoire holds about 65,000 clones, around four fifths seen once, with around 4% in the top ten. Sample: PBMCs. The rearrangement uses TRBV30 and TRBJ1-1, with D unresolved. This sequence was found in a woman in her twenties or thirties in good health and CMV-seronegative. The CDR3 DNA is TGTGCCTGGAGTGCAGCGACCACTGAAGCTTTCTTT. Translation: CAWSAATTEAFF.